This T cell receptor beta chain comes out of a study of glioma-infiltrating T cells after dendritic cell vaccination. Study details: Glioblastoma patients came from Phase I and II dendritic cell vaccination trials. At biweekly intervals, patients got three intradermal dendritic cell vaccine injections.

As to time point: after dendritic cell vaccination, including at tumor progression/relapse. The table came from immunoSEQ multiplex PCR; TCRdb's copy has only in-frame clones and leaves some out. The sample has roughly 100,000 clones; 80% to 85% are singletons. The sample was blood, taken after dendritic cell vaccination. This sequence originates from a human donor with glioblastoma.

The CDR3 sequence is CASRRRDPRGTQYF. DNA for the CDR3: TGTGCCAGTAGGCGCCGGGACCCGCGGGGGACCCAGTACTTC. The chain links TRBV19 to TRBJ2-5, with D perhaps matching TRBD2 (6 bases). From germline, CDR1 is LNHDA and CDR2 SQIVND (reference sequence). The CDR3 loop spans 14 amino acids. V lost 6 bases, J lost 7 bases, and 18 bases lay in between.